The source of this T cell receptor (beta chain) is a study of identical twins. Study conclusions and caveats: While abundant cord blood beta clonotypes carried fewer insertions, memory repertoires showed no such pattern.

Each cDNA held unique molecular identifiers, and template switching gave it a universal primer site. TCRdb independently ran MiXCR on the 5' RACE reads; one entry per CDR3 protein. The sample consists of 350,000 or so distinct CDR3 sequences, roughly 9% of them appearing once. There were only healthy Caucasians among the donors. CDR3 length: 17 residues. Germline V lookup: CDR1 KGHDR, CDR2 SFDVKD. V was clipped by 1 base and J by 9 bases; unmatched bases: 11. This clonotype was recorded at least ten times. Its target is unknown. Sequencing used naive T cells sorted from blood. This receptor was obtained from a woman aged 45 to 65 in good health. V gene TRBV24-1 combines with J gene TRBJ2-1; 10 bases align to TRBD2. This chain's CDR3 is CATSDLSGLAGATEQFF. The CDR3 DNA follows: TGTGCCACCAGTGATTTAAGTGGCCTAGCGGGAGCAACTGAGCAGTTCTTC.